Listed below are T cell receptor beta chains from one sample, sequenced in a study of T cells in Graves' hyperthyroidism and ophthalmopathy. Using its own MiXCR run on the multiplex PCR reads, TCRdb lists one record per CDR3 protein. Found here are a few hundred thousand distinct CDR3 sequences, about 14% of them singletons; the top ten hold more than 4.5%. Material for sequencing was blood. The receptor set was obtained from a woman in her 30s with Graves' hyperthyroidism that later progressed to Graves' ophthalmopathy. CDR3s include the opening cysteine and the closing phenylalanine or tryptophan. The order of the fields is J gene, V gene, clone size, D gene, CDR3 protein, CDR3 DNA. D genes are given only for firm matches. A row's size may be missing; if present it is once, few, many or a size class.

>TRBJ1-2|TRBV20-1|many|NA
CSARGGRPGYTF
TGCAGTGCTAGAGGGGGCAGGCCGGGCTACACCTTC
>TRBJ2-5|TRBV7-8|many|NA
CASSRPQPPETQYF
TGTGCCAGCAGCCGTCCACAACCGCCCGAGACCCAGTACTTC
>TRBJ1-2|TRBV7-2|many|NA
CASSLGRGYGGGYTF
TGTGCCAGCAGCTTAGGGCGGGGGTATGGCGGTGGCTACACCTTC
>TRBJ2-7|TRBV30|few|NA
CAWSVLGGEQYF
TGTGCCTGGAGTGTACTTGGGGGGGAGCAGTACTTC
>TRBJ1-6|TRBV30|many|NA
CAWSLRTTGQNSPLHF
TGTGCCTGGAGTCTACGTACAACGGGGCAAAATTCACCCCTCCACTTT
>TRBJ1-5|TRBV30|many|TRBD1
CAWSVGTGMNQPQHF
TGTGCCTGGAGTGTGGGGACAGGGATGAATCAGCCCCAGCATTTT
>TRBJ2-3|TRBV6-5|many|TRBD2
CASSYSGGYPTDTQYF
TGTGCCAGCAGTTACTCGGGGGGGTACCCCACAGATACGCAGTATTTT
>TRBJ2-5|TRBV7-3|many|TRBD1
CASSLTRTGRETQYF
TGTGCCAGCAGCTTAACCCGGACAGGGCGGGAGACCCAGTACTTC
>TRBJ2-7|TRBV12-5|many|TRBD2
CASAGTSVYEQYF
TGTGCTAGTGCCGGGACTAGTGTTTACGAGCAGTACTTC
>TRBJ2-7|TRBV3-1|many|TRBD2
CASSQVTGGAYEQYF
TGTGCCAGCAGCCAAGTGACGGGGGGTGCCTACGAGCAGTACTTC
>TRBJ2-1|TRBV6-1|many|TRBD2
CASSVRLAQSYNEQFF
TGTGCCAGCAGTGTTAGACTAGCGCAGTCCTACAATGAGCAGTTCTTC
>TRBJ2-2|TRBV28|NA|TRBD2
CASSLRGAGAGELFF
TGTGCCAGCAGTTTGCGGGGGGCAGGAGCCGGGGAGCTGTTTTTT
>TRBJ2-1|TRBV7-9|NA|NA
CANTQREGVKFF
TGTGCCAACACCCAACGTGAGGGAGTTAAGTTCTTC
>TRBJ2-1|TRBV5-4|NA|TRBD2
CASSGLGGSEQFF
TGTGCCAGCAGCGGCCTGGGGGGGAGTGAGCAGTTCTTC
>TRBJ2-3|TRBV5-5|NA|TRBD2
CASSSIAGGSTDTQYF
TGTGCCAGCAGCTCTATAGCGGGAGGGAGCACAGATACGCAGTATTTT
>TRBJ2-5|TRBV11-2|NA|NA
CASSFSEKETQYF
TGTGCCAGCAGCTTTTCCGAAAAAGAGACCCAGTACTTC
>TRBJ2-5|TRBV7-9|few|NA
CASSFSGAGIRETQYF
TGTGCCAGCAGCTTTTCAGGGGCGGGAATTCGAGAGACCCAGTACTTC
>TRBJ2-1|TRBV19|many|NA
CASSIGELAYNEQFF
TGTGCCAGTAGTATAGGGGAACTAGCCTACAATGAGCAGTTCTTC
>TRBJ1-2|TRBV19|NA|NA
CASSFGGEYGYTF
TGTGCCAGTAGTTTCGGGGGGGAATATGGCTACACCTTC
>TRBJ2-5|TRBV27|many|NA
CASSLSQKGLTQYF
TGTGCCAGCAGTTTGTCTCAGAAAGGTTTGACCCAGTACTTC
>TRBJ2-3|TRBV27|many|NA
CASSLLGWTSTDTQYF
TGTGCCAGCAGTTTATTGGGGTGGACTAGCACAGATACGCAGTATTTT
>TRBJ2-7|TRBV28|many|NA
CASNRWNEQYF
TGTGCCAGCAATCGATGGAACGAGCAGTACTTC
>TRBJ1-1|TRBV3-1|NA|NA
CASSQDLSAEAFF
TGTGCCAGCAGCCAAGATCTGTCGGCGGAAGCTTTCTTT
>TRBJ2-3|TRBV10-2|many|TRBD2
CAGGTSGISDTQYF
TGCGCCGGAGGGACTAGCGGGATTTCAGATACGCAGTATTTT
>TRBJ1-4|TRBV12-3/TRBV12-4|many|NA
CASSRQGFNEKLFF
TGTGCCAGCAGTCGTCAGGGCTTTAATGAAAAACTGTTTTTT
>TRBJ2-5|TRBV7-9|few|NA
CASSLFSAQETQYF
TGTGCCAGCAGCTTATTCTCCGCGCAAGAGACCCAGTACTTC
>TRBJ1-4|TRBV6-6|many|NA
CASSYSNRETEKLFF
TGTGCCAGCAGTTACTCGAACAGGGAGACTGAAAAACTGTTTTTT
>TRBJ1-5|TRBV10-3|many|NA
CAISESVGGWGNQPQHF
TGTGCCATCAGTGAGTCAGTGGGGGGCTGGGGCAATCAGCCCCAGCATTTT